Following are 27 T cell receptor beta chains from one sample sequenced in a study of T cells in Graves' hyperthyroidism and ophthalmopathy. Amplification of TCR beta CDR3 regions was performed using RNA transcripts as template. Initially, a first-round RT-PCR of the TCR CDR3 employed the HTBI primer set. Using its own MiXCR run on the multiplex PCR reads, TCRdb lists one record per CDR3 protein. The sample shows some 560,000 distinct CDR3 sequences, more than 15% of them seen only once. The material sequenced was blood. All receptors come from a woman aged 25-40 years with Graves' hyperthyroidism.

This clonotype was seen a few times. The chain joins TRBV6-1 to TRBJ2-1; 9 bases map to TRBD2. Trimming removed 7 bases from V and 2 bases from J; junction bases left unmatched: 3. The CDR3 covers 14 residues. CDR1 and CDR2 (germline): MNHNS, SASEGT. Here the CDR3 DNA reads TGTGCCAGCATGACTAGCGGAGCCTACAATGAGCAGTTCTTC. This translates into CASMTSGAYNEQFF.

Ten or more counts support this clonotype. The gene calls are TRBV11-2 and TRBJ2-5; 7 nucleotides match TRBD2. Germline loops: CDR1 SGHAT, CDR2 FQNNGV. J gave up 5 bases and V 2 bases, and 5 bases lay outside the gene matches. The CDR3 loop spans 14 amino acids. In DNA form, the CDR3 reads TGTGCCAGCAGCTTAACGGGAGGTTCGGAGACCCAGTACTTC. Translating it yields CASSLTGGSETQYF.

This clonotype occurred many times. The V gene is TRBV2, the J gene TRBJ1-1; tentative D call: TRBD1 (5 bases). This CDR3 spans 13 amino acids. CDR1 and CDR2 (germline): SNHLY, FYNNEI. V was cut by 5 bases and J by 4 bases, with 11 bases left in between. CDR3 region: CASSRQSSTEAFF. In nucleotides, the CDR3 is TGTGCCAGCAGTCGACAGAGCTCCACTGAAGCTTTCTTT.

This rearrangement joins TRBV20-1 to TRBJ2-2, with D maybe TRBD2 (5 bases). V was clipped by 3 bases and J by 2 bases, with 10 bases between them. Per the germline V gene, CDR1 is DFQATT and CDR2 is SNEGSKA (reference sequence). The length of the CDR3 is 14 residues. CDR3 sequence: CSASHGGNTGELFF. CDR3 bases: TGCAGTGCTAGTCACGGAGGAAACACCGGGGAGCTGTTTTTT.

The CDR3 reads CASSPSGVAEQFF. CDR3 DNA sequence: TGTGCCAGCAGCCCTAGCGGGGTCGCCGAGCAGTTCTTC. The chain combines TRBV7-9 with TRBJ2-1; TRBD2 matches at 9 bases. The CDR3 spans 13 residues. V lost 5 bases and J lost 10; bases outside the gene matches: 6. Germline-derived CDR1 and CDR2 are SEHNR and FQNEAQ (reference sequence).

This clonotype was recorded a few times. The chain combines TRBV28 with TRBJ2-4, with 9 bases that match TRBD1. Looked up from germline, CDR1 is MDHEN and CDR2 is SYDVKM. V lost 3 bases, J lost 9 bases, and 12 bases stayed unmatched. The length of the CDR3 is 16 residues. The CDR3 bases are TGTGCCAGCAGTTTTCGGGACAGGGAAGATTTAGGCATTCAGTACTTC. It specifies CASSFRDREDLGIQYF.

The rearrangement joins TRBV27 to TRBJ1-2; 7 nucleotides align to TRBD1. CDR3 length: 15 residues. V trimming: 1 base; J trimming: 5 bases; junction bases outside the gene matches: 7. Germline CDR1 and CDR2: MNHEY and SMNVEV (reference sequence). CDR3 sequence reads: CASSLFEGARYGYTF. As DNA, the CDR3 is TGTGCCAGCAGTTTATTTGAGGGGGCTCGATATGGCTACACCTTC.

This clonotype appeared a few times. The genes are TRBV20-1 and TRBJ2-1; D ambiguous. The length of the CDR3 is 14 residues. V was cut by 8 bases and J by 0 bases, with 14 bases left in between. The germline gives CDR1 DFQATT, CDR2 SNEGSKA (reference sequence). The CDR3 DNA is TGCAGTTCCCTTGACTTGAGCTCCTACAATGAGCAGTTCTTC. It translates to CSSLDLSSYNEQFF.

This clonotype has ten or more counts. This sequence joins TRBV6-1 and TRBJ2-2; TRBD2 agrees at 8 bases. Germline V gives CDR1 MNHNS, CDR2 SASEGT. The trim removed 7 bases at V and 4 bases at J, leaving 11 bases unmatched. This CDR3 comprises 16 residues. The CDR3 reads CASTDGGGIGTGELFF. The CDR3 bases are TGTGCCAGCACCGACGGGGGGGGGATAGGCACCGGGGAGCTGTTTTTT.

V and J are TRBV20-1 and TRBJ2-1, with 7 positions matching TRBD2. In germline, CDR1 is DFQATT, CDR2 SNEGSKA (reference sequence). The length of the CDR3 is 20 residues. V was pared by 5 bases and J by 1 base, with 23 bases of the junction left unmatched. The CDR3 here is CSAELDGQPGTTISYNEQFF. CDR3 sequence (DNA): TGCAGTGCTGAATTAGATGGGCAACCTGGGACTACAATATCCTACAATGAGCAGTTCTTC.

The CDR3: CAWSAPSIHTEAFF. The DNA for the CDR3 is TGTGCCTGGAGTGCCCCGAGTATTCACACTGAAGCTTTCTTT. The chain recombines TRBV30 with TRBJ1-1; unclear D gene. The length of the CDR3 is 14 residues. From germline, CDR1 is GTSNPN and CDR2 SVGIG (reference sequence). V dropped 1 base and J dropped 3 bases, with 12 bases sitting between them.

V is TRBV14 and J is TRBJ2-1; TRBD2 matches at 9 bases. The V gene end was trimmed by 0 bases and the J gene end by 4 bases; junction bases not matched to a gene: 4. This CDR3 spans 16 amino acids. Germline V lookup: CDR1 SGHDN, CDR2 FVKESK. CDR3 sequence: CASSQDPSGIYNEQFF. The CDR3 DNA reads TGTGCCAGCAGCCAAGATCCTAGCGGGATATACAATGAGCAGTTCTTC.

This clonotype has ten or more counts. This chain uses TRBV20-1 with TRBJ2-5, with D perhaps TRBD2 (6 bases). Trimming pared 3 bases from V and 4 bases from J, leaving 24 bases between. Per germline, CDR1 DFQATT and CDR2 SNEGSKA (reference sequence). The CDR3 covers 17 residues. The CDR3 protein is CSASASATSRQGETQYF. The CDR3 coding sequence is TGCAGTGCTAGTGCCAGCGCAACTAGCCGGCAAGGAGAGACCCAGTACTTC.

This clonotype was counted many times. The chain employs TRBV5-5 and TRBJ1-2; D is ambiguous. The germline V gene encodes CDR1 SGHKS and CDR2 YYEKEE (reference sequence). Trimming pared 1 base from V and 3 bases from J, leaving 16 bases between. The length of the CDR3 is 16 residues. As DNA, the CDR3 is TGTGCCAGCAGCTTGATTCCTGGGCTCTTCGACTATGGCTACACCTTC. It codes for CASSLIPGLFDYGYTF. Complete variable domain (other parts from reference TRBV5-5 and TRBJ1-2): DAGVTQSPTHLIKTRGQQVTLRCSPISGHKSVSWYQQVLGQGPQFIFQYYEKEERGRGNFPDRFSARQFPNYSSELNVNALLLGDSALYLCASSLIPGLFDYGYTFGSGTRLTVV.

This clonotype was observed at least ten times. The rearrangement joins TRBV12-3 or TRBV12-4 to TRBJ2-4; D not resolved. The CDR3 is 14 residues long. V lost 8 bases, J lost 5 bases, and 16 bases lay in between. CDR3 in DNA: TGTGCCAGCCAGTTTTCCGGAGCTGAAAACATTCAGTACTTC. This codes for CASQFSGAENIQYF.

This clonotype came up a few times. The rearrangement uses TRBV6-5 and TRBJ2-7, with a possible D match to TRBD1 (6 bases). The V end was cut by 8 bases, the J end by 0 bases, with 11 bases between. This CDR3 comprises 13 residues. Germline V gene sequence: CDR1 MNHEY, CDR2 SVGAGI. The CDR3, as DNA: TGTGCCAGCCATAACAGGGCCTCCTACGAGCAGTACTTC. Translated: CASHNRASYEQYF.

Ten or more counts support this clonotype. The chain joins TRBV20-1 to TRBJ1-2; D is possibly TRBD1 (5 bases). This CDR3 contains 13 residues. Germline CDR1 is DFQATT and CDR2 is SNEGSKA (reference sequence). Trimming removed 6 bases from V and 0 bases from J, with 11 bases in between. CDR3 DNA: TGCAGTGCCTTAATGACAGCTAACTATGGCTACACCTTC. Translation: CSALMTANYGYTF.

This clonotype was found many times. J is TRBJ1-2 and V is TRBV12-3 or TRBV12-4; possible D gene TRBD1, 5 bases. The CDR3 contains 13 residues. Trimming cost V 7 bases and J 8 bases, with 17 bases left between them. The CDR3 spells CASTQGRWSGYTF. CDR3 DNA sequence: TGTGCCAGCACCCAGGGCCGATGGAGCGGCTACACCTTC.

The chain is built from TRBV30 and TRBJ2-2, with 7 bases aligning to TRBD1. V trimming: 3 bases; J trimming: 6 bases; junction bases outside the gene matches: 4. Germline loops: CDR1 GTSNPN, CDR2 SVGIG (reference sequence). CDR3 length: 13 amino acids. The CDR3 nucleotides read TGTGCCTGGAGCGAAACAGGGGCCGGGGAGCTGTTTTTT. Protein: CAWSETGAGELFF.

This clonotype was observed many times. This chain's CDR3 is CASSRGVSYEQYF. DNA of the CDR3: TGTGCCAGCAGCCGGGGGGTATCCTACGAGCAGTACTTC. The gene calls are TRBV7-9 and TRBJ2-7; TRBD2 agrees at 7 bases. The CDR3 has 13 residues. Losses at the gene ends were 5 bases for V and 1 base for J; bases not matched to a gene: 2. Germline V CDR1 and CDR2: SEHNR, FQNEAQ (reference sequence).

As concerns this clonotype: This sequence may be a read error, since a much larger clone differs from it by one base. V is TRBV6-2 or TRBV6-3 and J is TRBJ2-1, with D perhaps matching TRBD2 (6 bases). This CDR3 has 17 residues. CDR1 MNHEY and CDR2 SVGEGT come from the germline V gene. CDR3 protein: CASSYSPAGGIYNEQLF. The CDR3 DNA sequence: TGTGCCAGCAGTTACTCGCCAGCGGGCGGGATCTACAATGAGCAGCTCTTC.

This clonotype has only a few counts. This chain links TRBV6-6 with TRBJ2-1, with 10 positions matching TRBD2. The length of the CDR3 is 15 residues. V shed 1 base and J 9 bases; nucleotides not matched to a gene: 6. Germline CDR1 reads MNHNY; CDR2 reads SVGAGI (reference sequence). The CDR3 coding sequence is TGTGCCAGCAGTTACTTTAGCGGGGGGCGGAGTGAGCAGTTCTTC. Translating it yields CASSYFSGGRSEQFF.

This clonotype was seen a few times. The CDR3 nucleotides read TGCAGTGCTCATAGCGGGAGGGCCGAGTTAGATACGCAGTATTTT. As protein: CSAHSGRAELDTQYF. J is TRBJ2-3 and V is TRBV20-1; the match to TRBD2 covers 11 bases. This CDR3 is built from 15 residues. Trimming cost V 5 bases and J 5 bases; bases outside gene matches: 9. CDR1 and CDR2 from the germline V gene are DFQATT and SNEGSKA (reference sequence).

This clonotype has more than one count but fewer than ten. This may come from a read error, since a much larger clone is one base off. The rearrangement links TRBV12-3 or TRBV12-4 to TRBJ1-1; D not certain. The CDR3 totals 13 residues. Trimming took 8 bases from V and 6 from J, leaving 16 bases between them. CDR3 region: CASGLGLNAEAFF. CDR3 coding DNA: TGTGCCAGCGGTCTAGGACTTAACGCTGAAGCTTTCTTT.

This clonotype was counted a few times. The CDR3 nucleotides read TGTGCCAGCAGTTTTACAGCGGGAGGCACCACAGATACGCAGTATTTT. It is translated as CASSFTAGGTTDTQYF. This rearrangement joins TRBV7-3 to TRBJ2-3; TRBD2 matches at 9 bases. Per the germline V gene, CDR1 is SGHTA and CDR2 is FQGTGA. This CDR3 spans 16 amino acids. J lost 2 bases, V lost 6 bases, and 9 bases had no gene match.

Ten or more counts support this clonotype. The chain joins TRBV6-1 to TRBJ2-7, with 10 bases lining up with TRBD1. CDR1 and CDR2 (germline): MNHNS, SASEGT. Trimming at V came to 4 bases and at J to 3 bases, leaving 6 bases not matched to a gene. CDR3 length: 15 amino acids. The CDR3 sequence is CASSGGTGVVYEQYF. The CDR3 DNA is TGTGCCAGCAGTGGGGGGACAGGGGTAGTCTACGAGCAGTACTTC.

Regarding this clonotype: The germline gene is not matched at one end of the junction; a read error may be the cause. J is TRBJ1-5 and V is TRBV5-5; D gene ambiguous. This CDR3 contains 13 residues. The germline V gene encodes CDR1 SGHKS and CDR2 YYEKEE (reference sequence). CDR3: CPSSPRVNQPQHF. The CDR3 DNA sequence: TGTCCCAGCAGCCCGAGGGTAAATCAGCCCCAGCATTTT.